This T cell receptor (beta chain) stems from a study of siplizumab effects on memory and regulatory T cells. In the study overall: The authors ran mixed lymphocyte reactions in pairs, with siplizumab at approximately 0.99 ug/mL or without drug. Study conclusions and caveats: Confirmation was lacking for the suppressive function of proliferating Tregs derived from siplizumab cultures. Roughly 75-96% of proliferating CD4+ or CD8+ clones defied assignment to a naive or memory phenotype.

In this sample, this clone turned up a few times. Its antigen is currently unknown. TCRdb's copy holds only in-frame clones and misses some; the assay was immunoSEQ multiplex PCR. Altogether 3,200 or so clones are present, approximately 49% being singletons, with the ten largest covering over 4%. The mixed lymphocyte reaction cells were cocultured at 37°C for about 6 days. PBMCs labelled with CFSE (responders) and Violet Dye (stimulators) were mixed 1:1. Germline V gene lookup returns CDR1 GTSNPN and CDR2 SVGIG (reference sequence). The CDR3 is 12 residues long. The V and J ends lost 0 bases and 12 bases respectively, with 9 bases between them.

The clonotype comes from a human donor in good health; the cells came from an allogeneic mixed lymphocyte reaction. The chain combines TRBV30 with TRBJ1-6; D gene unclear. Specimen: CFSE-low (dividing) CD4+ T cells sorted from an allogeneic mixed lymphocyte reaction. CDR3 region: CAWSVRSGPLHF. CDR3 sequence (DNA): TGTGCCTGGAGTGTACGGTCAGGACCCCTCCACTTT.